These T cell receptor beta chains were read from a single sample in a study of identical twins. MiXCR, run by TCRdb on the 5' RACE reads, gives a single entry per CDR3 protein. The top ten clones hold under 6% of a sample with under 250,000 distinct CDR3 sequences, 7% to 8.5% of them seen once. The sample was also linked to a second study, of yellow fever vaccine responses in identical twins.

Sequences were obtained from CD8+ T cells sorted from blood. These TCRs come from a woman younger than 35 in good health. The CDR3 runs from the conserved cysteine through the conserved F or W. D genes are given only for firm matches. Some rows have no size entry. The others give once, few or many, or a class for an expanded clone.

>-|-|TRBJ2-5|TRBV20-1
CSARDRGVGETQYF
TGCAGTGCTAGAGATAGGGGGGTGGGAGAGACCCAGTACTTC
>TRBD2|few|TRBJ2-7|TRBV7-6
CASSLDPSGSYEQYF
TGTGCCAGCAGCTTAGACCCTAGCGGGAGCTACGAGCAGTACTTC
>-|-|TRBJ1-5|TRBV7-6
CASSWGANQPQHF
TGTGCCAGCAGCTGGGGGGCAAACCAGCCCCAGCATTTT
>TRBD2|few|TRBJ2-3|TRBV7-9
CASSFPAGGYTQYF
TGTGCCAGCAGCTTCCCAGCGGGGGGGTATACGCAGTATTTT
>TRBD1|few|TRBJ2-3|TRBV5-8
CASSWGQTTSTDTQYF
TGTGCCAGCAGCTGGGGACAGACTACTAGCACAGATACGCAGTATTTT
>TRBD2|few|TRBJ2-3|TRBV10-3
CAISESGLAGGTDTQYF
TGTGCCATCAGTGAGTCGGGACTAGCGGGAGGAACAGATACGCAGTATTTT
>-|-|TRBJ2-1|TRBV4-1
CASSFERESHNEQFF
TGCGCCAGCAGTTTCGAACGGGAGTCCCACAATGAGCAGTTCTTC
>-|few|TRBJ2-2|TRBV5-1
CASSLTGGELFF
TGCGCCAGCAGCTTGACAGGTGGGGAGCTGTTTTTT
>-|few|TRBJ2-1|TRBV4-1
CASSHPWADEQFF
TGCGCCAGCAGCCACCCCTGGGCGGATGAGCAGTTCTTC
>-|-|TRBJ1-1|TRBV11-2
CASSFGATEAFF
TGTGCCAGCAGCTTCGGGGCCACTGAAGCTTTCTTT
>-|-|TRBJ2-5|TRBV2
CASTPGWGAMETQYF
TGTGCCAGCACTCCAGGGTGGGGTGCAATGGAGACCCAGTACTTC
>-|few|TRBJ2-5|TRBV7-8
CASSLGQGNQETQYF
TGTGCCAGCAGCTTAGGTCAGGGAAACCAAGAGACCCAGTACTTC
>-|few|TRBJ1-4|TRBV7-8
CASSLGARFLGDEKLFF
TGTGCCAGCAGCTTAGGGGCCAGATTTCTGGGGGATGAAAAACTGTTTTTT
>TRBD1|-|TRBJ1-5|TRBV12-3/TRBV12-4
CASSPTGANQPQHF
TGTGCCAGCAGTCCCACAGGGGCCAATCAGCCCCAGCATTTT
>TRBD1|few|TRBJ2-3|TRBV2
CASSIRDRGIDTQYF
TGTGCCAGCAGTATCCGGGACAGGGGCATAGATACGCAGTATTTT
>-|-|TRBJ2-3|TRBV5-1
CASSLDLPSTDTQYF
TGCGCCAGCAGCTTGGACCTCCCTAGCACAGATACGCAGTATTTT
>-|-|TRBJ1-1|TRBV6-1
CASSEFPAFF
TGTGCCAGCAGTGAATTTCCAGCTTTCTTT
>TRBD2|-|TRBJ2-1|TRBV19
CASSIEAGELKQFF
TGTGCCAGTAGTATAGAGGCGGGAGAGCTAAAGCAGTTCTTC
>TRBD2|few|TRBJ2-5|TRBV28
CASSSAGLAGVETQYF
TGTGCCAGCAGCTCGGCGGGGCTAGCGGGAGTAGAGACCCAGTACTTC
>TRBD1|many|TRBJ2-2|TRBV6-5
CASSYGTGTGELFF
TGTGCCAGCAGTTACGGGACAGGGACCGGGGAGCTGTTTTTT
>TRBD2|few|TRBJ2-7|TRBV7-8
CASSNRTSGYEQYF
TGTGCCAGCAGTAATCGGACTAGCGGCTACGAGCAGTACTTC
>TRBD1|-|TRBJ2-3|TRBV12-5
CASGPPAKGATQYF
TGTGCTAGTGGTCCCCCGGCCAAGGGGGCCACGCAGTATTTT
>-|few|TRBJ2-1|TRBV11-3
CASSFGVLPGYNEQFF
TGTGCCAGCAGCTTCGGGGTGCTCCCGGGCTACAATGAGCAGTTCTTC
>-|many|TRBJ2-1|TRBV11-2
CASSLAGPIREQFF
TGTGCCAGCAGCTTAGCGGGACCGATCCGGGAGCAGTTCTTC
>-|-|TRBJ1-4|TRBV12-3/TRBV12-4
CASSLGPGKLFF
TGTGCCAGCAGTTTAGGACCCGGAAAACTGTTTTTT
>-|few|TRBJ2-3|TRBV28
CASSWGGGLVDTQYF
TGTGCCAGCAGTTGGGGGGGGGGCCTGGTAGATACGCAGTATTTT
>-|few|TRBJ2-4|TRBV4-1
CASSQGYPNRGNIQYF
TGCGCCAGCAGCCAAGGCTATCCAAACCGGGGAAACATTCAGTACTTC
>-|-|TRBJ2-5|TRBV2
CASSENWLGETQYF
TGTGCCAGCAGTGAAAACTGGCTTGGGGAGACCCAGTACTTC
>-|many|TRBJ2-7|TRBV9
CASNGVEGGPHYEQYF
TGTGCCAGCAACGGGGTGGAGGGTGGTCCCCACTACGAGCAGTACTTC
>TRBD1|few|TRBJ1-2|TRBV15
CATSSTGGADGYTF
TGTGCCACCAGCAGTACAGGGGGCGCGGATGGCTACACCTTC
>-|-|TRBJ1-3|TRBV11-1
CASRGQDHSGNTIYF
TGTGCCAGCCGAGGGCAGGATCACTCTGGAAACACCATATATTTT